This T cell receptor beta chain stems from a study of naive and memory T cell subsets. An equimolar mix of two oligonucleotides served as the beta constant-region primer for TRBC1 and TRBC2. Ligated cDNA was amplified by four rounds of PCR with nested alpha and beta constant-region primers and SP2. TCRdb reprocessed the UMI-ligation and nested PCR reads with MiXCR, giving one entry per CDR3 protein. The table records 150,000 or so distinct CDR3 sequences, under 25% of them present only once. Germline V gene sequence: CDR1 MDHEN, CDR2 SYDVKM. CDR3 length: 11 amino acids. V dropped 7 bases and J dropped 6 bases, with 9 bases sitting between them. Whole-study results and caveats: Especially in CD8 cells, naive repertoires contained a few larger clonotypes, possibly CD45RA-re-expressing memory cells. Over 85% of naive TCR sequences appeared only once, unlike memory subsets. From naive to CM, EM and EMRA, diversity decreased and Gini increased.

Of note for this clonotype: Its antigen is unknown.

After the first PCR, alpha and beta chain libraries were processed separately. The TCR comes from a human donor in good health. Specimen: naive CD4+ T cells from blood. V gene TRBV28 combines with J gene TRBJ1-2; D is possibly TRBD1 (5 bases). In nucleotides, the CDR3 is TGTGCCAGCATGGTCAGGGATGGCTACACCTTC. Protein: CASMVRDGYTF.